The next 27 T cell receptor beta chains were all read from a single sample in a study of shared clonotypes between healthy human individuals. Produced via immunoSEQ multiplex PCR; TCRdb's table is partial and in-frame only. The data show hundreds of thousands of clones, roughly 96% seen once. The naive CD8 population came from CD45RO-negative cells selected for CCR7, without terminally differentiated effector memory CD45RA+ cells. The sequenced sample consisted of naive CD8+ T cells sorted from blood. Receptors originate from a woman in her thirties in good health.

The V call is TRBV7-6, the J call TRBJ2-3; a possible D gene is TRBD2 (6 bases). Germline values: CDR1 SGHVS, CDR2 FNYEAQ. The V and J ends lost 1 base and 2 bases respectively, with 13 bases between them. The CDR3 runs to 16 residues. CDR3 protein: CASSLVGRGDTDTQYF. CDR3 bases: TGTGCCAGCAGCTTAGTCGGGCGGGGCGACACAGATACGCAGTATTTT.

Here the CDR3 DNA reads TGTGCCAGCACCCCTCAGGGGATGGGCAAAAATACGCAGTATTTT. Its translation is CASTPQGMGKNTQYF. The chain carries TRBV28 and TRBJ2-3; D is perhaps TRBD1 (6 bases). Trimming removed 7 bases from V and 7 bases from J, with 21 bases in between. Germline CDR1 is MDHEN and CDR2 is SYDVKM. The CDR3 is made up of 15 amino acids.

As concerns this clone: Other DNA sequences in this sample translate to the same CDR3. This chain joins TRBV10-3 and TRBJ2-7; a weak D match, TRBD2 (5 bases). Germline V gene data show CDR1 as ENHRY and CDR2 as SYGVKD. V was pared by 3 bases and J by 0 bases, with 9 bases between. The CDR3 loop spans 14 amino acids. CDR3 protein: CAISEAVYSYEQYF. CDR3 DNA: TGTGCCATCAGTGAAGCGGTGTACTCCTACGAGCAGTACTTC.

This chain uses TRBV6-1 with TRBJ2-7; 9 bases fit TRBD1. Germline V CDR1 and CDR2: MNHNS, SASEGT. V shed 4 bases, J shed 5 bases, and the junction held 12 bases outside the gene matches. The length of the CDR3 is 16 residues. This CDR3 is CASSGYSGTGTHEQYF. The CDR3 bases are TGTGCCAGCAGTGGGTACTCCGGGACAGGGACCCACGAGCAGTACTTC.

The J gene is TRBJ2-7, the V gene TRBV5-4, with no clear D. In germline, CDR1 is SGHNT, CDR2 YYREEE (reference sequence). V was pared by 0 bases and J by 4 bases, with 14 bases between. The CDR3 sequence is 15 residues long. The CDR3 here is CASSLVEMAEYEQYF. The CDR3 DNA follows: TGTGCCAGCAGCTTGGTAGAGATGGCAGAGTACGAGCAGTACTTC.

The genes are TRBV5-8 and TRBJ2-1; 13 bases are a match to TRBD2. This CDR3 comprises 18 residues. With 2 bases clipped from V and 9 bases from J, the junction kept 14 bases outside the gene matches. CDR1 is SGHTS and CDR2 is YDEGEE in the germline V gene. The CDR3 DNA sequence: TGTGCCAGCAGCTTAGGAGCGAAAGGACTAGCGGGAGCTCTTGAGCAGTTCTTC. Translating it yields CASSLGAKGLAGALEQFF.

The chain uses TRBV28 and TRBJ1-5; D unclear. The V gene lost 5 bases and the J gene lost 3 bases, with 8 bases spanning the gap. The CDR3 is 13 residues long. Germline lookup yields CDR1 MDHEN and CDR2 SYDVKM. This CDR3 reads CASSTRNNQPQHF. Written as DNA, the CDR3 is TGTGCCAGCAGTACCCGGAACAATCAGCCCCAGCATTTT.

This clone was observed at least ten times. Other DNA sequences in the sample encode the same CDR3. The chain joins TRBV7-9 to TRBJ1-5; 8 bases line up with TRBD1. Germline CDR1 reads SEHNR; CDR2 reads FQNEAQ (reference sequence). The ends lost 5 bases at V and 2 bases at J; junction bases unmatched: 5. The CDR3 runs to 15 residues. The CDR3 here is CASSPQGAGNQPQHF. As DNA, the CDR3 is TGTGCCAGCAGCCCCCAGGGGGCTGGCAATCAGCCCCAGCATTTT.

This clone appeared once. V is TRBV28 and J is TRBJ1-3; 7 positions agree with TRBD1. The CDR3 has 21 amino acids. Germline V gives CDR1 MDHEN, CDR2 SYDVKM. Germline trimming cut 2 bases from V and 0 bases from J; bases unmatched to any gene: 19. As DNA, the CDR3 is TGTGCCAGCAGTTTACCCGGGACAGAAGTGATCCCCCCTTACTCTGGAAACACCATATATTTT. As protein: CASSLPGTEVIPPYSGNTIYF.

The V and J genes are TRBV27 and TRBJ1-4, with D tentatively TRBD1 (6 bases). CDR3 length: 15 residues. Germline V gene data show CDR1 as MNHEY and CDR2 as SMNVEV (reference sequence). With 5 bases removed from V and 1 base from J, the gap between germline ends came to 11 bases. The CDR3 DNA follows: TGTGCCAGCAGTACCCTACAGGGAACTAATGAAAAACTGTTTTTT. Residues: CASSTLQGTNEKLFF. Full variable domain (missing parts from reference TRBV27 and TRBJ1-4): EAQVTQNPRYLITVTGKKLTVTCSQNMNHEYMSWYRQDPGLGLRQIYYSMNVEVTDKGDVPEGYKVSRKEKRNFPLILESPSPNQTSLYFCASSTLQGTNEKLFFGSGTQLSVL.

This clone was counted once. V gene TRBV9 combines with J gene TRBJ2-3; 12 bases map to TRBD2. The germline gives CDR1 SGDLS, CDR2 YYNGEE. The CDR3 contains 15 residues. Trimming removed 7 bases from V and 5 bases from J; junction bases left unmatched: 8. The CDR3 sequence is CASDLAGGPGDTQYF. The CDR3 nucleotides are TGTGCCAGCGACCTAGCGGGAGGGCCGGGAGATACGCAGTATTTT.

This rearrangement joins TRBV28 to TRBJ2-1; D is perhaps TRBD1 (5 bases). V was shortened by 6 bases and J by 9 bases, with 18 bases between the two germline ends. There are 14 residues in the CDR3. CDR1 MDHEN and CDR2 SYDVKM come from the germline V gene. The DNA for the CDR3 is TGTGCCAGCAGCCTTATTGGCAGGGATGGTGAGCAGTTCTTC. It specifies CASSLIGRDGEQFF.

CDR3 amino acids: CASSFPLPNTGELFF. CDR3 in DNA: TGTGCCAGCAGCTTTCCACTTCCGAACACCGGGGAGCTGTTTTTT. This chain links TRBV13 with TRBJ2-2; D is uncertain. Germline V gene sequence: CDR1 PRHDT, CDR2 FYEKMQ (reference sequence). Trimming took off 3 bases at V and 0 bases at J, with 8 bases between the two ends. The CDR3 spans 15 residues.

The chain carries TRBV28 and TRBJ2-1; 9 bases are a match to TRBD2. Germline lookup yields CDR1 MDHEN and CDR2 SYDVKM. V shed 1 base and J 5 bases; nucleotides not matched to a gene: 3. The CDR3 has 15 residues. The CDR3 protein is CASSLFSGRNNEQFF. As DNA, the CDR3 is TGTGCCAGCAGTTTATTTAGCGGGAGAAACAATGAGCAGTTCTTC.

DNA for the CDR3: TGCAGCGTTGATGCAGGGCGAGACTATGGCTACACCTTC. This translates into CSVDAGRDYGYTF. The chain couples TRBV29-1 to TRBJ1-2, with D maybe TRBD1 (5 bases). Trimming left V 3 bases short and J 3 bases short, with 11 bases between. Germline V CDR1 and CDR2: SQVTM, ANQGSEA. The CDR3 extends over 13 amino acids. The variable domain in full, completed from reference TRBV29-1 and TRBJ1-2, reads SAVISQKPSRDICQRGTSLTIQCQVDSQVTMMFWYRQQPGQSLTLIATANQGSEATYESGFVIDKFPISRPNLTFSTLTVSNMSPEDSSIYLCSVDAGRDYGYTFGSGTRLTVV.

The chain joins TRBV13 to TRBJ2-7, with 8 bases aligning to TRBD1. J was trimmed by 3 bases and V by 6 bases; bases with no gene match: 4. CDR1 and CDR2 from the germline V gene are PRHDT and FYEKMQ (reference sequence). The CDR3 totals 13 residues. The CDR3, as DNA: TGTGCCAGCAGTTTAACAGGGGGCTACGAGCAGTACTTC. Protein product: CASSLTGGYEQYF.

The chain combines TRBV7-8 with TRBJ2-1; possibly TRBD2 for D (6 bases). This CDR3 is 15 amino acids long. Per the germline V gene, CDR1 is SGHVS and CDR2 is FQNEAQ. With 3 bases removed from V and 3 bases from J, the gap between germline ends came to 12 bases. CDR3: CASSLGPGDYNEQFF. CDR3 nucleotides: TGTGCCAGCAGCTTGGGGCCGGGGGACTACAATGAGCAGTTCTTC.

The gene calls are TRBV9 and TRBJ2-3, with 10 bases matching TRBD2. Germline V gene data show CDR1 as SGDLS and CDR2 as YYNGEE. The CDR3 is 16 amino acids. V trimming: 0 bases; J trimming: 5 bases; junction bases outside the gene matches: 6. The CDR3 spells CASSVDGLAGEDTQYF. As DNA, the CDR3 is TGTGCCAGCAGCGTAGATGGGCTAGCGGGAGAAGATACGCAGTATTTT.

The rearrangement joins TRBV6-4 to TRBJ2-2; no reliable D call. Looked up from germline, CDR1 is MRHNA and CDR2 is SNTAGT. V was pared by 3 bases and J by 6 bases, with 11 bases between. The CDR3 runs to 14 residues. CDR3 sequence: CASSETPMSGELFF. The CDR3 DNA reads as TGTGCCAGCAGTGAGACACCGATGTCCGGGGAGCTGTTTTTT.

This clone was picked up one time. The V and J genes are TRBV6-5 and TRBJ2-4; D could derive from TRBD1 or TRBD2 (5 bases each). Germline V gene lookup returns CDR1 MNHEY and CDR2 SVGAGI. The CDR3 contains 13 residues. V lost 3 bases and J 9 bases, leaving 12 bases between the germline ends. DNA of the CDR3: TGTGCCAGCAGTTATGGGGGTCTTAGCATTCAGTACTTC. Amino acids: CASSYGGLSIQYF.

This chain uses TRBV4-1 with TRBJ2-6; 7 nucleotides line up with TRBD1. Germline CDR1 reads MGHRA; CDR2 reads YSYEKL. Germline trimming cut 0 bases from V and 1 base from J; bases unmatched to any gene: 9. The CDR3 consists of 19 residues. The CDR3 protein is CASSQDGTDGFSGANVLTF. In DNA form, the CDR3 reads TGCGCCAGCAGCCAAGACGGGACAGACGGTTTTTCTGGGGCCAACGTCCTGACTTTC.

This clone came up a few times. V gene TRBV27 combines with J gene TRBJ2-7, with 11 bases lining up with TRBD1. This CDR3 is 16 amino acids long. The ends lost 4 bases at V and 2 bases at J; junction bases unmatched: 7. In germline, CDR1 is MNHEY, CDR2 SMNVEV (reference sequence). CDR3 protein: CASSSWRDRGTYEQYF. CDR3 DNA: TGTGCCAGCAGTTCCTGGAGGGACAGGGGGACCTACGAGCAGTACTTC.

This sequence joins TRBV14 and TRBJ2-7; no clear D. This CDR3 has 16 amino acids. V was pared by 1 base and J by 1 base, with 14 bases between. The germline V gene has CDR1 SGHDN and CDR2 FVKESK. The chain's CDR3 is CASSQGKESFSYEQYF. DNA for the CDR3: TGTGCCAGCAGCCAAGGAAAAGAGAGTTTTTCCTACGAGCAGTACTTC.

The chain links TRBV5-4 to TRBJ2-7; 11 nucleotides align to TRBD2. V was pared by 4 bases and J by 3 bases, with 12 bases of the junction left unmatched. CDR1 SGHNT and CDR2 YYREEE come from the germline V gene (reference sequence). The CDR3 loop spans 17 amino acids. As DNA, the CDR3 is TGTGCCAGCAGCCGGGGACTAGCGGAAACTTTGGACTACGAGCAGTACTTC. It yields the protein CASSRGLAETLDYEQYF.

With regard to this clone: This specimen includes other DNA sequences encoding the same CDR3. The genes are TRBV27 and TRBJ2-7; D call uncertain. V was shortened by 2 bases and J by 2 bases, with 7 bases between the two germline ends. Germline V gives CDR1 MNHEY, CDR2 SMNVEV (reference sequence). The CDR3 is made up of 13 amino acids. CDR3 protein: CASSLGRAYEQYF. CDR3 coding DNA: TGTGCCAGCAGTTTAGGTCGGGCCTACGAGCAGTACTTC.

The CDR3 DNA reads as TGTGCCAGCAGTTTTTCCACCGAGCAGTACTTC. It translates to CASSFSTEQYF. The chain couples TRBV28 to TRBJ2-7; D is unresolved. The germline gives CDR1 MDHEN, CDR2 SYDVKM. CDR3 size: 11 residues. Between the trimmed V and J ends, which lost 3 bases and 6 bases, there was a span of 6 bases.

The CDR3 region is CASSRRGGGSDEKLFF. DNA of the CDR3: TGCGCCAGCAGCCGCCGAGGTGGGGGGTCCGACGAAAAACTGTTTTTT. The chain links TRBV4-1 to TRBJ1-4; possible D gene TRBD1, 5 bases. Germline V gene sequence: CDR1 MGHRA, CDR2 YSYEKL. The CDR3 loop spans 16 amino acids. Trimming left V 4 bases short and J 8 bases short, with 20 bases between.